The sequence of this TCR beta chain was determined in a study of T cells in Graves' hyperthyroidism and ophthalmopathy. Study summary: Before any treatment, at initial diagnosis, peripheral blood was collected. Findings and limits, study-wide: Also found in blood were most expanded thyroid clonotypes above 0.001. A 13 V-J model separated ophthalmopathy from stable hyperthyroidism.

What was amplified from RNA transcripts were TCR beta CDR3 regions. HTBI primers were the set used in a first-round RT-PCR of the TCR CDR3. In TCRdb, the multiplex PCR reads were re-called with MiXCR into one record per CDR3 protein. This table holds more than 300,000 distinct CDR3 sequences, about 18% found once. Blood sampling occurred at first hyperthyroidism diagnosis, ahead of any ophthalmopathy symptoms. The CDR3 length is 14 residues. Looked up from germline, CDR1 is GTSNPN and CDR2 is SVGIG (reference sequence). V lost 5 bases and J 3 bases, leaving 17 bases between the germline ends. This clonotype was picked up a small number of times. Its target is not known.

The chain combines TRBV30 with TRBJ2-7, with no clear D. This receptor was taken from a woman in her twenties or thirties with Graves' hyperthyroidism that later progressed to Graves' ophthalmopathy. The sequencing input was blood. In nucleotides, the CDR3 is TGTGCCTGGGCTGCCTCGTACGGGCTCTACGAGCAGTACTTC. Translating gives CAWAASYGLYEQYF.